This is a list of T cell receptor beta chains from one sample in a study of blood T cell repertoires in COVID-19. Profiled with immunoSEQ multiplex PCR; TCRdb holds only in-frame clones, not every one. Of roughly 300,000 clones detected, approximately 86% appear once; the ten largest clones hold about 4.2%. Sequenced: PBMCs or T cells enriched from blood (not recorded which). Source of these receptors: a woman in her 40s with acute COVID-19. CDR3s include the opening cysteine and the closing phenylalanine or tryptophan. D genes are given only for firm matches. Size values are once, few and many counts, or a class for expanded clones, and some rows have none.

J,size,V,D,DNA,CDR3
TRBJ1-2,NA,TRBV5-6,TRBD1,TGTGCCAGCAGACCCGGGACAGGGAGGGCAAACTATGGCTACACCTTC,CASRPGTGRANYGYTF
TRBJ2-2,NA,TRBV6-1,NA,TGTGCCAGCAGTGTAGAAAGGGGTTGGGACACCGGGGAGCTGTTTTTT,CASSVERGWDTGELFF
TRBJ1-1,once,TRBV19,NA,TGTGCCAGTAGTATCCGGGGGAACACTGAAGCTTTCTTT,CASSIRGNTEAFF
TRBJ2-2,NA,TRBV4-2,TRBD2,TGTGCCAGCAGCCAAGAACGGCGTAGCGGGGGGGCCCGGACCGGGGAGCTGTTTTTT,CASSQERRSGGARTGELFF
TRBJ1-3,few,TRBV5-1,NA,TGCGCCAGCAGCTTGGAATCCACTGGAAACACCATATATTTT,CASSLESTGNTIYF
TRBJ2-3,NA,TRBV9,TRBD2,TGTGCCAGCAGCCGGACTAGCGGGGCCACAGATACGCAGTATTTT,CASSRTSGATDTQYF
TRBJ2-7,once,TRBV7-9,TRBD2,TGTGCCAGCAGCCTCAGCGGGGGAAAATACGAGCAGTACTTC,CASSLSGGKYEQYF
TRBJ2-3,NA,TRBV21-1,NA,TGTGCCAGCTCTAGTACAGGGACGGGGACTAGCGGGAGGGCATTTGGCACAGATACGCAGTATTTT,CASSSTGTGTSGRAFGTDTQYF
TRBJ2-1,NA,TRBV2,NA,TGTGCCAGCAGTGAAGACGGGGGCTCCTACAATGAGCAGTTCTTC,CASSEDGGSYNEQFF
TRBJ2-5,NA,TRBV3-1/TRBV3-2,NA,TGTGCCAGCAGCCAAATGCGGGAGACCCAGTACTTC,CASSQMRETQYF
TRBJ2-7,NA,TRBV12-2,NA,TGTGCAAGTCGCTTACGCCGGGACTGGACTCACTTC,CASRLRRDWTHF
TRBJ1-1,NA,TRBV5-6,TRBD1,TGTGCCAGCAGCTTCAGGGGGCCGTACACTGAAGCTTTCTTT,CASSFRGPYTEAFF
TRBJ2-3,NA,TRBV4-2,TRBD2,TGTGCCAGCAGCCGCAGACTAGCGGGGAGGGCAGATACGCAGTATTTT,CASSRRLAGRADTQYF
TRBJ1-1,NA,TRBV7-9,NA,TGTGCCAGCAGCTTAGGAGGGATAAACACTGAAGCTTTCTTT,CASSLGGINTEAFF
TRBJ2-5,NA,TRBV13,TRBD2,TGTGCCAGCAGCTTAAGGCCCCCTAGCGGGAGGTACCAAGAGACCCAGTACTTC,CASSLRPPSGRYQETQYF
TRBJ2-3,NA,TRBV7-2,TRBD1,TGTGCCAGCAGCCCCAGGGGGCGGTACACAGATACGCAGTATTTT,CASSPRGRYTDTQYF
TRBJ2-4,NA,TRBV4-3,NA,TGCGCCAGCAGCCAAACTACAGGGTGGGACATTCAGTACTTC,CASSQTTGWDIQYF